This TCR beta chain was identified during a study of graft-versus-host responses after intestinal transplantation. As for this clone: Its specificity is unknown.

CDR1 and CDR2 from the germline V gene are SGHRS and YFSETQ. The CDR3 has 15 amino acids. The germline V and J ends were trimmed by 0 bases and 4 bases, with 8 bases remaining between them. Only in-frame clones appear in the TCRdb table, and some are missing; sequencing was by immunoSEQ multiplex PCR. The sample lists under 150,000 clones; just over 90% were seen once. The sequence came from a human donor who received an intestinal transplant. The V gene is TRBV5-1, the J gene TRBJ1-6, with unresolved D. Sample: unstimulated CD4+ T cells sorted from spleen or lymph node cells, taken before intestinal transplant. The CDR3 spells CASSLAAEYNSPLHF. The CDR3 DNA reads as TGCGCCAGCAGCTTGGCGGCAGAATATAATTCACCCCTCCACTTT.